The 22 T cell receptor beta chains reported below all come from one sample, sequenced in a study of blood T cell repertoires in COVID-19. The data were produced by immunoSEQ multiplex PCR, yet TCRdb's version contains in-frame clones alone and is incomplete. The sample holds over 60,000 clones, around 82% seen once. The sequenced material came from peripheral blood. All receptors come from an elderly man with active COVID-19.

The chain recombines TRBV9 with TRBJ2-1; D gene ambiguous. Germline-derived CDR1 and CDR2 are SGDLS and YYNGEE. V was trimmed by 4 bases and J by 0 bases, leaving 17 bases between them. CDR3 size: 17 residues. CDR3 in amino acids: CASSPTKIASSYNEQFF. The CDR3 nucleotides read TGTGCCAGCAGCCCCACCAAGATAGCTTCCTCCTACAATGAGCAGTTCTTC.

The chain recombines TRBV19 with TRBJ1-2; 8 bases are shared with TRBD1. V was clipped by 6 bases and J by 0 bases; unmatched bases: 9. Germline CDR1 is LNHDA and CDR2 is SQIVND (reference sequence). The CDR3 consists of 16 residues. In nucleotides, the CDR3 is TGTGCCAGTAGCCGCGACAGGGGCCGCTCTAACTATGGCTACACCTTC. This translates into CASSRDRGRSNYGYTF.

V and J are TRBV3-1 (or the pseudogene TRBV3-2) and TRBJ1-6, with 8 bases lining up with TRBD1. V lost 0 bases to trimming and J lost 10 bases; unmatched junction nucleotides: 8. The germline CDR1 and CDR2 sequences are LGHDT and YNNKEL (reference sequence). The length of the CDR3 is 16 residues. The CDR3 reads CASSQDGSGGFSPLHF. As DNA, the CDR3 is TGTGCCAGCAGCCAAGACGGTTCAGGGGGCTTCTCACCCCTCCACTTT.

V usage is TRBV4-1 and J usage is TRBJ1-2; a possible D gene is TRBD1 (6 bases). Germline lookup yields CDR1 MGHRA and CDR2 YSYEKL. With 2 bases removed from V and 2 bases from J, the gap between germline ends came to 18 bases. There are 17 residues in the CDR3. The CDR3 nucleotides are TGCGCCAGCAGCCAAAACGTGGAGCGGGGGGCAAACTATGGCTACACCTTC. This sequence encodes CASSQNVERGANYGYTF.

This clone occurred a few times. The chain uses TRBV15 and TRBJ2-3; 10 bases fit TRBD2. CDR1 LNHNV and CDR2 YYDKDF come from the germline V gene (reference sequence). The CDR3 has 16 amino acids. The trim removed 1 base at V and 4 bases at J, leaving 5 bases unmatched. The CDR3 region has the DNA TGTGCCACCAGCAGAGGAAGCGGGGGGGCCTCAGATACGCAGTATTTT. Amino acid sequence: CATSRGSGGASDTQYF.

This clone was detected once. The chain recombines TRBV6-2 or TRBV6-3 with TRBJ2-1; TRBD2 aligns across 16 bases. V was pared by 3 bases and J by 8 bases, with 13 bases of the junction left unmatched. Per germline, CDR1 MNHEY and CDR2 SVGEGT. The CDR3 has 19 residues. CDR3 nucleotide sequence: TGTGCCAGCAGTTATCCGGGACTAGCGGGAGGGCCGGCTAAGGATGAGCAGTTCTTC. Translated, it gives CASSYPGLAGGPAKDEQFF.

The chain links TRBV7-6 to TRBJ2-3; 8 nucleotides line up with TRBD1. CDR3 length equals 14 residues. Losses at the gene ends were 4 bases for V and 3 bases for J; bases not matched to a gene: 3. Germline CDR1 is SGHVS and CDR2 is FNYEAQ. The DNA of the CDR3 is TGTGCCAGCAGCTGGACAGGGTCTACAGATACGCAGTATTTT. Protein sequence: CASSWTGSTDTQYF.

The J gene is TRBJ2-7, the V gene TRBV12-5, with D unresolved. The length of the CDR3 is 13 residues. Per the germline V gene, CDR1 is LGHNT and CDR2 is FRNRAP. The V gene lost 6 bases and the J gene lost 6 bases, with 15 bases spanning the gap. Written as DNA, the CDR3 is TGTGCTAGTGGACCCGACGGGTTGGGCGAGCAGTACTTC. Protein: CASGPDGLGEQYF.

The chain couples TRBV10-3 to TRBJ2-3; weak D call: TRBD2 (6 bases). The CDR3 extends over 16 amino acids. With 2 bases removed from V and 0 bases from J, the gap between germline ends came to 12 bases. Germline CDR1 reads ENHRY; CDR2 reads SYGVKD. CDR3 coding DNA: TGTGCCATCAGTGAGGTCGGCGGGGCTAGCACAGATACGCAGTATTTT. Amino acids: CAISEVGGASTDTQYF.

This clone was recorded once. This chain uses TRBV27 with TRBJ1-5; no clear D. CDR3 size: 14 residues. V was shortened by 0 bases and J by 0 bases, with 3 bases between the two germline ends. Per germline, CDR1 MNHEY and CDR2 SMNVEV (reference sequence). DNA of the CDR3: TGTGCCAGCAGTTTATCGTATAGCAATCAGCCCCAGCATTTT. Amino acids: CASSLSYSNQPQHF.

J is TRBJ2-3 and V is TRBV9; possibly TRBD1 for D (6 bases). The ends were cut back, 4 bases at V and 2 bases at J, with 11 bases in the middle. Germline CDR1 is SGDLS and CDR2 is YYNGEE. This CDR3 spans 14 amino acids. Here the CDR3 DNA reads TGTGCCAGCAGCCCGTGGACAGACACAGATACGCAGTATTTT. Its protein is CASSPWTDTDTQYF.

This chain joins TRBV4-3 and TRBJ2-3; D ambiguous. The V end lost 3 bases, the J end lost 0 bases, and 7 bases lay between the germline ends. The CDR3 runs 14 residues. Germline values: CDR1 LGHNA, CDR2 YSLEER. DNA of the CDR3: TGCGCCAGCAGCCAGAGATCTAGCACAGATACGCAGTATTTT. As protein: CASSQRSSTDTQYF.

The count of this clone is one. V is TRBV7-2 and J is TRBJ2-7; 12 nucleotides line up with TRBD2. The CDR3 runs 19 residues. Per germline, CDR1 SGHTA and CDR2 FQGNSA. Trimming at V came to 5 bases and at J to 0 bases, leaving 14 bases not matched to a gene. Here the CDR3 reads CASSAKPGLAGGASYEQYF. In nucleotides, the CDR3 is TGTGCCAGCAGCGCAAAACCGGGACTAGCGGGCGGGGCCTCCTACGAGCAGTACTTC.

The CDR3 sequence: CASSLGTGGALNSPLHF. CDR3 nucleotides: TGTGCCAGCAGCTTGGGTACGGGGGGGGCCCTTAATTCACCCCTCCACTTT. The gene calls are TRBV7-2 and TRBJ1-6, with D possibly being TRBD1 (6 bases). The CDR3 sequence is 17 residues long. The V gene lost 3 bases and the J gene lost 6 bases, with 18 bases spanning the gap. Germline V gene data show CDR1 as SGHTA and CDR2 as FQGNSA.

This clone has more than one count but fewer than ten. The rearrangement joins TRBV2 to TRBJ1-2; no clear D. Germline V lookup: CDR1 SNHLY, CDR2 FYNNEI. The CDR3 totals 13 residues. The V gene lost 6 bases and the J gene lost 1 base, with 9 bases spanning the gap. The CDR3 loop reads CASRRGSNYGYTF. Written as DNA, the CDR3 is TGTGCCAGCAGGCGCGGGAGTAACTATGGCTACACCTTC.

This chain joins TRBV5-1 and TRBJ2-1; a weak D match, TRBD2 (6 bases). CDR1 and CDR2 from the germline V gene are SGHRS and YFSETQ. With 2 bases removed from V and 3 bases from J, the gap between germline ends came to 12 bases. This CDR3 is built from 15 residues. CDR3 bases: TGCGCCAGCAGCTTCTGGGGGGAAAACTACAATGAGCAGTTCTTC. Its translation: CASSFWGENYNEQFF.

The J gene is TRBJ1-1, the V gene TRBV25-1; a weak D match, TRBD1 (6 bases). Deletions cut 3 bases from V and 6 bases from J, with 11 bases between. CDR1 is MGHDK and CDR2 is SYGVNS in the germline V gene. The CDR3 has 13 amino acids. The CDR3 loop is CASSDGGWAEAFF. The CDR3 DNA is TGTGCCAGCAGTGATGGGGGCTGGGCTGAAGCTTTCTTT.

The rearrangement links TRBV7-2 to TRBJ1-3; D gene ambiguous. This CDR3 contains 13 residues. V was clipped by 5 bases and J by 9 bases, with 14 bases between them. Germline assignment: CDR1 SGHTA and CDR2 FQGNSA. CDR3 protein: CASSMAGFATIYF. The CDR3 nucleotides read TGTGCCAGCAGCATGGCAGGCTTCGCCACCATATATTTT.

This clone was recorded a few times. The gene calls are TRBV12-5 and TRBJ2-1; 9 nucleotides agree with TRBD2. The CDR3 totals 15 residues. J was trimmed by 5 bases and V by 9 bases; bases with no gene match: 11. Germline V gene sequence: CDR1 LGHNT, CDR2 FRNRAP. CDR3 coding DNA: TGTGCTAGCCAAATGGAGGGACTAGCTAACAATGAGCAGTTCTTC. Encoded protein: CASQMEGLANNEQFF.

CDR3 DNA sequence: TGCGCCAGCAGCCAGCTCAGGGGTAGCGTAGAGCAGTTCTTC. This encodes CASSQLRGSVEQFF. V usage is TRBV4-3 and J usage is TRBJ2-1; possible D gene TRBD1, 6 bases. This CDR3 is built from 14 residues. The V gene lost 3 bases and the J gene lost 10 bases, with 16 bases spanning the gap. Germline values: CDR1 LGHNA, CDR2 YSLEER.

This rearrangement joins TRBV7-8 to TRBJ1-3; D call uncertain. Germline CDR1 SGHVS, CDR2 FQNEAQ. Trimming left V 1 base short and J 2 bases short, with 9 bases between. The CDR3 length is 15 residues. This chain's CDR3 is CASSLGGIPGNTIYF. The CDR3 DNA follows: TGTGCCAGCAGCTTAGGCGGGATCCCTGGAAACACCATATATTTT.

CDR3 sequence (DNA): TGTGCCAGCAGCTTAGCCCCCCGGGGGAGCACAGATACGCAGTATTTT. It is translated as CASSLAPRGSTDTQYF. This chain links TRBV7-9 with TRBJ2-3; D might be TRBD2 (6 bases). The CDR3 has 16 residues. Between the trimmed V and J ends, which lost 0 bases and 0 bases, there was a span of 10 bases. Germline V lookup: CDR1 SEHNR, CDR2 FQNEAQ (reference sequence).